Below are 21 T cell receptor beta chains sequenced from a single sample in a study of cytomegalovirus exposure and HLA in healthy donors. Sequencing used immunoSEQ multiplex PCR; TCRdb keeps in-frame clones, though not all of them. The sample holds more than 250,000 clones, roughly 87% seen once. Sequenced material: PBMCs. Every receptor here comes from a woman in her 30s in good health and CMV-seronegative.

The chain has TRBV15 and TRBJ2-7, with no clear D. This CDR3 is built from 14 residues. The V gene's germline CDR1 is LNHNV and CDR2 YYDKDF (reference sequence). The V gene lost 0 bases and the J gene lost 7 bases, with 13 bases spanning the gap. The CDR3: CATSRESQVYEQYF. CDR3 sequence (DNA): TGTGCCACCAGCAGAGAGAGTCAGGTTTATGAGCAGTACTTC. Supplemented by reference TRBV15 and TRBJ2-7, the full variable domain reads DAMVIQNPRYQVTQFGKPVTLSCSQTLNHNVMYWYQQKSSQAPKLLFHYYDKDFNNEADTPDNFQSRRPNTSFCFLDIRSPGLGDTAMYLCATSRESQVYEQYFGPGTRLTVT.

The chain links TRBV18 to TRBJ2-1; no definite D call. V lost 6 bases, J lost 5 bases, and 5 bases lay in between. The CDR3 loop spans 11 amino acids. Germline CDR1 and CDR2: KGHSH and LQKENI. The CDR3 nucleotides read TGTGCCAGCTCTCCTAACAATGAGCAGTTCTTC. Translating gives CASSPNNEQFF.

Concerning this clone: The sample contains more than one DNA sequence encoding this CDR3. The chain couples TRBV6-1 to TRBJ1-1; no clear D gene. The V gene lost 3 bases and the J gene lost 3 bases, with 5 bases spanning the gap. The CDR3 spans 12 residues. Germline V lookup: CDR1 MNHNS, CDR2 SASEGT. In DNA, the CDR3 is TGTGCCAGCAGTGATGGGTACACTGAAGCTTTCTTT. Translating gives CASSDGYTEAFF.

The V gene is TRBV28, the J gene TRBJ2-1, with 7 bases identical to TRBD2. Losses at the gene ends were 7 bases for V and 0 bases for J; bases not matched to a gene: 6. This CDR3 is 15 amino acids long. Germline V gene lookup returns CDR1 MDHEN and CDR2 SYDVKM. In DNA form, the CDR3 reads TGTGCCAGCAACCTAAGACTAGCCTCCTACAATGAGCAGTTCTTC. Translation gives CASNLRLASYNEQFF.

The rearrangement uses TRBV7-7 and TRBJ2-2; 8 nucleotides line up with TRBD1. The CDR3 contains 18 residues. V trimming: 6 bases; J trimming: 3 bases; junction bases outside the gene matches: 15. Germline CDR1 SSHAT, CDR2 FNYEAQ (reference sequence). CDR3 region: CASRQDPNRGSDTGELFF. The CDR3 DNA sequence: TGTGCCAGCAGACAAGACCCCAACAGGGGGTCGGACACCGGGGAGCTGTTTTTT. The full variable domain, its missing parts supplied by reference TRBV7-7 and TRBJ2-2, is GAGVSQSPRYKVTKRGQDVTLRCDPISSHATLYWYQQALGQGPEFLTYFNYEAQPDKSGLPSDRFSAERPEGSISTLTIQRTEQRDSAMYRCASRQDPNRGSDTGELFFGEGSRLTVL.

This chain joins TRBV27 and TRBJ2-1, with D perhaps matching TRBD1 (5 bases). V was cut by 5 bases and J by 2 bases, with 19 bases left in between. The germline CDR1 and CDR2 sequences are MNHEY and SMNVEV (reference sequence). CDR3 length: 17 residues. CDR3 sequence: CASSQQRLQGTYNEQFF. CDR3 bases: TGTGCCAGCAGTCAACAACGACTGCAGGGTACCTACAATGAGCAGTTCTTC.

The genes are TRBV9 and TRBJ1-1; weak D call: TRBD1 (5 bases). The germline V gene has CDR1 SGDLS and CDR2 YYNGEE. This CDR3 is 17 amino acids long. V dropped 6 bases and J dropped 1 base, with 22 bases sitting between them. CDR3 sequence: CASNNERTSGSNTEAFF. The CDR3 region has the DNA TGTGCCAGCAATAATGAGCGGACATCGGGGTCGAACACTGAAGCTTTCTTT.

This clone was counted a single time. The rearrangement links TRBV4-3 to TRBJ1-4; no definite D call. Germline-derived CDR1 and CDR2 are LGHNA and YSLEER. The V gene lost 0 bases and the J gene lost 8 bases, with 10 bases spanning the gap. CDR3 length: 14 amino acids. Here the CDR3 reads CASSQERVGEKLFF. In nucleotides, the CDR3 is TGCGCCAGCAGCCAAGAGAGGGTTGGGGAAAAACTGTTTTTT.

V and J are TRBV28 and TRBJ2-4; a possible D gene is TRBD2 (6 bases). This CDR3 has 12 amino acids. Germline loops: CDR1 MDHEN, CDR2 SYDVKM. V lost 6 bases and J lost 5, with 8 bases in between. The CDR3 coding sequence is TGTGCCAGCAGAGGAGGGGAAAACATTCAGTACTTC. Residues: CASRGGENIQYF.

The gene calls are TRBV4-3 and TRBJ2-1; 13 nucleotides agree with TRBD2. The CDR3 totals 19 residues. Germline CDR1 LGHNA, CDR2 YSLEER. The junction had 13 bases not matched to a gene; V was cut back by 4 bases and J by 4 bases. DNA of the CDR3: TGCGCCAGCAGCCGCGCCTCAGAGGGACTAGCGGGAAAATACAATGAGCAGTTCTTC. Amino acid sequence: CASSRASEGLAGKYNEQFF.

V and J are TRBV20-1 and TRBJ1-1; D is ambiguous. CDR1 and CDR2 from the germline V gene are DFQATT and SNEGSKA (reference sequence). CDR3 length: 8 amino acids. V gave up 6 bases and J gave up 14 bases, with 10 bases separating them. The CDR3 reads CSARGSFF. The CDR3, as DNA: TGCAGTGCACGCGGGTCGTTCTTT.

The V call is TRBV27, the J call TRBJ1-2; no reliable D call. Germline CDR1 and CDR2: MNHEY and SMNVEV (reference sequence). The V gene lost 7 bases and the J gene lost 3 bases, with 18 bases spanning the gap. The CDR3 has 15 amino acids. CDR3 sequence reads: CASTQSPGWHYGYTF. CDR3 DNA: TGTGCCAGCACCCAAAGTCCGGGGTGGCACTATGGCTACACCTTC.

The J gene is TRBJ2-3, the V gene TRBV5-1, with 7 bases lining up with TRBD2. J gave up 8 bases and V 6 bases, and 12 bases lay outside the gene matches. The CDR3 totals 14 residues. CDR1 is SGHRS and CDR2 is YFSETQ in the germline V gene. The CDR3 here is CASNLGLEGITQYF. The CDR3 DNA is TGCGCCAGCAACCTAGGACTAGAGGGAATTACGCAGTATTTT. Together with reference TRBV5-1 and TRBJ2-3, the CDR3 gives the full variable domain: KAGVTQTPRYLIKTRGQQVTLSCSPISGHRSVSWYQQTPGQGLQFLFEYFSETQRNKGNFPGRFSGRQFSNSRSEMNVSTLELGDSALYLCASNLGLEGITQYFGPGTRLTVL.

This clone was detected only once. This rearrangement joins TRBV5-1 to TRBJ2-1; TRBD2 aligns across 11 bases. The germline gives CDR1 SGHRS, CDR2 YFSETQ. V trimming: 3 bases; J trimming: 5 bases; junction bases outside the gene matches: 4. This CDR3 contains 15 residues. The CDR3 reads CASSSSGRNHNEQFF. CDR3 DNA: TGCGCCAGCAGCTCTAGCGGGAGGAACCACAATGAGCAGTTCTTC.

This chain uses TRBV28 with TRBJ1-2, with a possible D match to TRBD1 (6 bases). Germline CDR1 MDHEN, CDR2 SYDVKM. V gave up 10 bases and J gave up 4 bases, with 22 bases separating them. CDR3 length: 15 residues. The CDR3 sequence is CATQAPDRMGYGYTF. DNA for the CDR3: TGTGCCACCCAGGCCCCCGACAGGATGGGCTATGGCTACACCTTC.

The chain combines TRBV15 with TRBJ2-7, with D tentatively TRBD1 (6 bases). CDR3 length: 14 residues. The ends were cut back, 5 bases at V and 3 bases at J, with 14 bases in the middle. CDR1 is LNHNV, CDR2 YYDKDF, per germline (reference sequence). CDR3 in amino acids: CATSPGQTSYEQYF. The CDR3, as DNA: TGTGCCACCAGCCCCGGACAGACCAGCTACGAGCAGTACTTC.

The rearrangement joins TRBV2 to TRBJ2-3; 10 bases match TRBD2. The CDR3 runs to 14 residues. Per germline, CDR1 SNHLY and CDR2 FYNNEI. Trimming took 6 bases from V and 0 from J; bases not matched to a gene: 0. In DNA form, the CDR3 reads TGTGCCAGCAGGACTAGCGGGAGCACAGATACGCAGTATTTT. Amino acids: CASRTSGSTDTQYF. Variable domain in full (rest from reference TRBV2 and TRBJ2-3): EPEVTQTPSHQVTQMGQEVILRCVPISNHLYFYWYRQILGQKVEFLVSFYNNEISEKSEIFDDQFSVERPDGSNFTLKIRSTKLEDSAMYFCASRTSGSTDTQYFGPGTRLTVL.

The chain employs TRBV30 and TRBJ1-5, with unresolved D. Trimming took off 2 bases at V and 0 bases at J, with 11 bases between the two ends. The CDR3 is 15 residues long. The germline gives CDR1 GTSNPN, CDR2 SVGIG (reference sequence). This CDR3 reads CAWSRREYSNQPQHF. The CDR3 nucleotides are TGTGCCTGGAGTCGTCGGGAATATAGCAATCAGCCCCAGCATTTT.

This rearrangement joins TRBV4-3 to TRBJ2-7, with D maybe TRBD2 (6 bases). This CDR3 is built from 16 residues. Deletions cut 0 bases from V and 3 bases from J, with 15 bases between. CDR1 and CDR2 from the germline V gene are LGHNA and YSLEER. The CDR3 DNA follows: TGCGCCAGCAGCCAAGATAACCTGGGACTGAACTACGAGCAGTACTTC. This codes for CASSQDNLGLNYEQYF.

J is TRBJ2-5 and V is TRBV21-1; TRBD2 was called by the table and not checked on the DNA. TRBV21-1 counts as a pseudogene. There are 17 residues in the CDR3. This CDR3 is CASSKKRTSGTGETQYF. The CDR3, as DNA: TGTGCCAGCAGCAAGAAGCGAACCTCCGGAACTGGGGAGACCCAGTACTTC.

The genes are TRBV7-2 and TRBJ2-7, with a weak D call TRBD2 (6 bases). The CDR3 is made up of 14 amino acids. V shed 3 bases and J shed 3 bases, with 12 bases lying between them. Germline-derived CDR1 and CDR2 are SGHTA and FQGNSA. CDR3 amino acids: CASSFPGLSYEQYF. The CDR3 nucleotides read TGTGCCAGCAGCTTCCCGGGACTCAGCTACGAGCAGTACTTC.